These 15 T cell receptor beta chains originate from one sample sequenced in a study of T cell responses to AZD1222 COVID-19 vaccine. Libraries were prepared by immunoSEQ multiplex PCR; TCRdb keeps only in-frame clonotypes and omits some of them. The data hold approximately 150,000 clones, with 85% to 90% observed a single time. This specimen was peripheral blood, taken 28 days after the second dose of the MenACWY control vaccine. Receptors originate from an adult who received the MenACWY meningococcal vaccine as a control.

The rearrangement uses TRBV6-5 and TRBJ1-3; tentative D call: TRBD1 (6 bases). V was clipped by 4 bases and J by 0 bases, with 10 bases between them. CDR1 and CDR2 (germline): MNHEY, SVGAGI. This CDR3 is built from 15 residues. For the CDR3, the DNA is TGTGCCAGCAGTTCCGGACAGCTCTCTGGAAACACCATATATTTT. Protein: CASSSGQLSGNTIYF.

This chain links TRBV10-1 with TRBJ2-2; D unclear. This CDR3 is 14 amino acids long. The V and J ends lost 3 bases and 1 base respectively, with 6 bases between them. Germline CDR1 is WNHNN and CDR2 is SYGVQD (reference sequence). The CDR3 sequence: CASSDQLNTGELFF. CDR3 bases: TGCGCCAGCAGTGACCAGCTGAACACCGGGGAGCTGTTTTTT.

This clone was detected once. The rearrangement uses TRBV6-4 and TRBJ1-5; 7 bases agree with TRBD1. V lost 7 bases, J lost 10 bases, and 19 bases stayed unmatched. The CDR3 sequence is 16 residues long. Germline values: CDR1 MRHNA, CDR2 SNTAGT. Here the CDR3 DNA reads TGTGCCAGCAACCTGGGTGACAGGGCCCTAAAGGGACCCCAGCATTTT. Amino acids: CASNLGDRALKGPQHF.

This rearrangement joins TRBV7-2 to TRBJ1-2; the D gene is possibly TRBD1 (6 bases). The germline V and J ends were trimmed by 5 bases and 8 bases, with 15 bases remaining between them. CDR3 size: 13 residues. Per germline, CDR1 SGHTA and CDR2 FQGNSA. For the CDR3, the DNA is TGTGCCAGCAGCATACCCACAGGGCGGGGCTACACCTTC. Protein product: CASSIPTGRGYTF.

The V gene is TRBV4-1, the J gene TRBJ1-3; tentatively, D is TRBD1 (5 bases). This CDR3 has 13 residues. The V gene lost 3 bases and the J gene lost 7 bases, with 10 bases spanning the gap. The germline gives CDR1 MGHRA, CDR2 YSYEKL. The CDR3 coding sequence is TGCGCCAGCAGCCATTCATGGGGGAACACCATATATTTT. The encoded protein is CASSHSWGNTIYF.

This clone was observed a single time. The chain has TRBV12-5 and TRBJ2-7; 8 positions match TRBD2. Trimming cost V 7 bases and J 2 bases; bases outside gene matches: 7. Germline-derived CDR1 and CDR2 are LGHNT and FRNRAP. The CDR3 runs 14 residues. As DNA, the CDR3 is TGTGCTAGTGCCAACTCGGGGGGGACCTACGAGCAGTACTTC. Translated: CASANSGGTYEQYF.

The CDR3 is CASSSGQTTDTQYF. In nucleotides, the CDR3 is TGCGCCAGCAGCTCCGGACAGACCACAGATACGCAGTATTTT. The V gene is TRBV5-1, the J gene TRBJ2-3, with D maybe TRBD1 (6 bases). CDR1 is SGHRS and CDR2 is YFSETQ in the germline V gene. This CDR3 region has 14 residues. Between the trimmed V and J ends, which lost 3 bases and 2 bases, there was a span of 10 bases.

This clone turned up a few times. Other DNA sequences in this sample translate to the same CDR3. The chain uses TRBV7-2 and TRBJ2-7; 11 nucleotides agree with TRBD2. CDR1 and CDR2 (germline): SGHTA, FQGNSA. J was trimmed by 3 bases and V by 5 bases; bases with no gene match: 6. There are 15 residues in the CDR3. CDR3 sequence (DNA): TGTGCCAGCAGCCAACGTAGCGGGAGGGTCTACGAGCAGTACTTC. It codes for CASSQRSGRVYEQYF.

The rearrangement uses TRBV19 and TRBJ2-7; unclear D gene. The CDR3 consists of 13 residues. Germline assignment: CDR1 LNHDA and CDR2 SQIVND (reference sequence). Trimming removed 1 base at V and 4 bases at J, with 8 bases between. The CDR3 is CASSIAGAYEQYF. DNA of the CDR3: TGTGCCAGTAGTATAGCCGGAGCTTACGAGCAGTACTTC.

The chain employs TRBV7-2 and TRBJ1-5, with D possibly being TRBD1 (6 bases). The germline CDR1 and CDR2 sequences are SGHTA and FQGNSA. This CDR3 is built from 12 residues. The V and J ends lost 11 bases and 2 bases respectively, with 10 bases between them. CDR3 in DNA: TGTGCCGGGGGCAGCGGCAATCAGCCCCAGCATTTT. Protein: CAGGSGNQPQHF. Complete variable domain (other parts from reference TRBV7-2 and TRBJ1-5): GAGVSQSPSNKVTEKGKDVELRCDPISGHTALYWYRQSLGQGLEFLIYFQGNSAPDKSGLPSDRFSAERTGGSVSTLTIQRTQQEDSAVYLCAGGSGNQPQHFGDGTRLSIL.

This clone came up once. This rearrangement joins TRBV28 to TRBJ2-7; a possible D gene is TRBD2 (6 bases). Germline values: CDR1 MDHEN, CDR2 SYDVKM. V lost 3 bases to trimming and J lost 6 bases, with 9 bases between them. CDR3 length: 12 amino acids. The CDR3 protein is CASSLEGSEQYF. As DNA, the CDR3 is TGTGCCAGCAGTTTGGAGGGGTCCGAGCAGTACTTC. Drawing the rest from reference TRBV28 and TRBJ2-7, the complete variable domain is DVKVTQSSRYLVKRTGEKVFLECVQDMDHENMFWYRQDPGLGLRLIYFSYDVKMKEKGDIPEGYSVSREKKERFSLILESASTNQTSMYLCASSLEGSEQYFGPGTRLTVT.

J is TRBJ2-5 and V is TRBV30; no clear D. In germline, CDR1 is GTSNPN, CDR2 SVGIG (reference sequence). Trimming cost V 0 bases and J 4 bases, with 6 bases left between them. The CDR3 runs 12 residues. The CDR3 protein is CAWSVVGETQYF. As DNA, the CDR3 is TGTGCCTGGAGTGTAGTGGGAGAGACCCAGTACTTC.

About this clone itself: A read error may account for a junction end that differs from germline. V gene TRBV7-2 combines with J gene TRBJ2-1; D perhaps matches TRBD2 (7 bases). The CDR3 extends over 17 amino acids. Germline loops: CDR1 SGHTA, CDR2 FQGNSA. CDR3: CVSSLEGGLAVYNEQFF. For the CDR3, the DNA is TGTGTCAGCAGCTTAGAGGGGGGGCTAGCAGTCTACAATGAGCAGTTCTTC.

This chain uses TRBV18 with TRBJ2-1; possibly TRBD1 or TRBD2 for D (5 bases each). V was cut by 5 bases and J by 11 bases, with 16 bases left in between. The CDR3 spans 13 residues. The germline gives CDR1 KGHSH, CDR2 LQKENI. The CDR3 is CASSIRRDAQQFF. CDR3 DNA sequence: TGTGCCAGCTCAATACGCCGGGACGCCCAGCAGTTCTTC.

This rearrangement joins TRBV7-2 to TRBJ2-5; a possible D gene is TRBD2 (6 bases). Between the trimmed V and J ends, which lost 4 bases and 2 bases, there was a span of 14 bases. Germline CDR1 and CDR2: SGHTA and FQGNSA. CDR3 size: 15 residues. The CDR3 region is CASSYLDGGQETQYF. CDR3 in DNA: TGTGCCAGCAGCTACTTGGATGGGGGGCAAGAGACCCAGTACTTC. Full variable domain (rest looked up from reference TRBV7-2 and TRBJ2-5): GAGVSQSPSNKVTEKGKDVELRCDPISGHTALYWYRQSLGQGLEFLIYFQGNSAPDKSGLPSDRFSAERTGGSVSTLTIQRTQQEDSAVYLCASSYLDGGQETQYFGPGTRLLVL.